Described below is a single T cell receptor (beta chain) sequence and its context. Sequenced by immunoSEQ multiplex PCR; TCRdb stores in-frame clones only, minus some. This sample has under 250,000 clones, with roughly 82% found just once. The data were taken from a study of blood T cell repertoires in COVID-19. The specimen was peripheral blood. This clonotype originated in a woman in her 70s with acute or convalescent COVID-19.

CDR3 DNA sequence: TGTGCCAGTAGTGTGACAGGGGGCTTCTCTGGGGCCAACGTCCTGACTTTC. Amino acid sequence: CASSVTGGFSGANVLTF. The J gene is TRBJ2-6, the V gene TRBV19, with 10 positions matching TRBD1. The CDR3 is 17 amino acids. Trimming at V came to 5 bases and at J to 0 bases, leaving 4 bases not matched to a gene. Looked up from germline, CDR1 is LNHDA and CDR2 is SQIVND (reference sequence).